The rows below give T cell receptor beta chains drawn from one sample of a study of memory CD4+ T cells and cytomegalovirus serostatus. Profiled with immunoSEQ multiplex PCR; TCRdb holds only in-frame clones, not every one. The sample records tens of thousands of clones, roughly 82% being singletons. The sequenced material came from memory CD4+ T cells from blood. Source of these receptors: an adult in good health and CMV-seronegative. Both conserved end residues are part of each CDR3. Fields, in order: J gene, V gene, D gene, clone size, CDR3 protein, CDR3 DNA. D genes are given only for firm matches. Not all rows give a size; the values are once, few, many and, for expanded clones, a class.

J gene: TRBJ1-4; V gene: TRBV2; D gene: .; clone size: .; CDR3 protein: CASRFFAEKLFF; CDR3 DNA: TGTGCCAGCCGATTCTTTGCGGAAAAACTGTTTTTT
J gene: TRBJ1-3; V gene: TRBV6-6; D gene: .; clone size: .; CDR3 protein: CASSGGGNGGNTIYF; CDR3 DNA: TGTGCCAGCAGTGGAGGGGGTAATGGTGGAAACACCATATATTTT
J gene: TRBJ2-3; V gene: TRBV11-2; D gene: .; clone size: .; CDR3 protein: CASRARTDTQYF; CDR3 DNA: TGTGCCAGCAGGGCGCGCACAGATACGCAGTATTTT
J gene: TRBJ1-4; V gene: TRBV6-6; D gene: .; clone size: .; CDR3 protein: CASCTGWTNEKLFF; CDR3 DNA: TGTGCCAGCTGTACAGGGTGGACTAATGAAAAACTGTTTTTT
J gene: TRBJ2-7; V gene: TRBV25-1; D gene: .; clone size: .; CDR3 protein: CASSEWAYEQYF; CDR3 DNA: TGTGCCAGCAGTGAATGGGCCTACGAGCAGTACTTC
J gene: TRBJ2-3; V gene: TRBV7-9; D gene: .; clone size: .; CDR3 protein: CASSAFGGGSPDTQYF; CDR3 DNA: TGTGCCAGCAGCGCATTTGGAGGGGGGTCCCCAGATACGCAGTATTTT
J gene: TRBJ2-7; V gene: TRBV28; D gene: TRBD1; clone size: .; CDR3 protein: CASTETGTGPYEQYF; CDR3 DNA: TGTGCCAGCACTGAAACCGGGACAGGCCCGTACGAGCAGTACTTC
J gene: TRBJ1-6; V gene: TRBV27; D gene: .; clone size: .; CDR3 protein: CASSLFAGRNSPLHF; CDR3 DNA: TGTGCCAGCAGTTTATTCGCAGGGCGAAATTCACCCCTCCACTTT
J gene: TRBJ2-5; V gene: TRBV30; D gene: .; clone size: .; CDR3 protein: CAWSLGGSRETQYF; CDR3 DNA: TGTGCCTGGAGCCTGGGGGGTAGCAGAGAGACCCAGTACTTC
J gene: TRBJ1-4; V gene: TRBV5-1; D gene: .; clone size: .; CDR3 protein: CASSLSGDGEKLFF; CDR3 DNA: TGCGCCAGCAGCTTGTCAGGGGATGGTGAAAAACTGTTTTTT
J gene: TRBJ1-1; V gene: TRBV2; D gene: TRBD1; clone size: .; CDR3 protein: CAGKRQGVSLNTEAFF; CDR3 DNA: TGTGCCGGAAAGAGACAGGGTGTTTCGTTGAACACTGAAGCTTTCTTT
J gene: TRBJ1-5; V gene: TRBV7-2; D gene: .; clone size: .; CDR3 protein: CASSPAYYSNQPQHF; CDR3 DNA: TGTGCCAGCAGCCCCGCTTATTATAGCAATCAGCCCCAGCATTTT
J gene: TRBJ1-2; V gene: TRBV15; D gene: TRBD1; clone size: .; CDR3 protein: CATSRRQGGYGYTF; CDR3 DNA: TGTGCCACCAGCAGAAGACAGGGAGGCTATGGCTACACCTTC
J gene: TRBJ2-3; V gene: TRBV4-3; D gene: TRBD2; clone size: once; CDR3 protein: CASSRLLLAGGPDTQYF; CDR3 DNA: TGCGCCAGCAGCCGACTCCTCCTAGCGGGGGGGCCGGATACGCAGTATTTT
J gene: TRBJ2-2; V gene: TRBV2; D gene: .; clone size: .; CDR3 protein: CASRSQGGTGELFF; CDR3 DNA: TGTGCCAGCAGGTCACAGGGGGGGACCGGGGAGCTGTTTTTT
J gene: TRBJ1-4; V gene: TRBV28; D gene: TRBD1; clone size: .; CDR3 protein: CASRQTGLGEKLFF; CDR3 DNA: TGTGCCAGCAGGCAGACAGGGCTGGGTGAAAAACTGTTTTTT
J gene: TRBJ1-2; V gene: TRBV6-1; D gene: TRBD1; clone size: .; CDR3 protein: CASSEVISGQGRRGYTF; CDR3 DNA: TGTGCCAGCAGTGAAGTAATTTCGGGACAGGGAAGGCGAGGCTACACCTTC
J gene: TRBJ1-5; V gene: TRBV18; D gene: .; clone size: .; CDR3 protein: CASSLSQNQPQHF; CDR3 DNA: TGTGCCAGCTCACTATCCCAGAATCAGCCCCAGCATTTT
J gene: TRBJ2-1; V gene: TRBV10-3; D gene: .; clone size: .; CDR3 protein: CAISEQATSGLEQFF; CDR3 DNA: TGTGCCATCAGTGAGCAAGCCACCTCTGGGCTAGAGCAGTTCTTC
J gene: TRBJ2-7; V gene: TRBV28; D gene: .; clone size: .; CDR3 protein: CASSTTAYFSYEQYF; CDR3 DNA: TGTGCCAGCAGCACGACAGCCTACTTCTCCTACGAGCAGTACTTC
J gene: TRBJ2-5; V gene: TRBV7-2; D gene: .; clone size: .; CDR3 protein: CASSSIRTVRETQYF; CDR3 DNA: TGTGCCAGCAGCTCTATTAGGACAGTTCGGGAGACCCAGTACTTC
J gene: TRBJ1-3; V gene: TRBV19; D gene: .; clone size: .; CDR3 protein: CASSPGNTIYF; CDR3 DNA: TGTGCCAGTAGCCCTGGAAACACCATATATTTT
J gene: TRBJ1-1; V gene: TRBV5-1; D gene: TRBD1; clone size: .; CDR3 protein: CASSLDGTGEGGTEAFF; CDR3 DNA: TGCGCCAGCAGCTTGGACGGGACAGGGGAGGGGGGCACTGAAGCTTTCTTT
J gene: TRBJ1-5; V gene: TRBV19; D gene: .; clone size: few; CDR3 protein: CASSIGPGRGDQPQHF; CDR3 DNA: TGTGCCAGTAGTATAGGCCCCGGACGGGGGGATCAGCCCCAGCATTTT
J gene: TRBJ2-3; V gene: TRBV4-2; D gene: .; clone size: .; CDR3 protein: CASSRAGKGSTDTQYF; CDR3 DNA: TGTGCCAGCAGCCGGGCCGGGAAGGGATCCACAGATACGCAGTATTTT
J gene: TRBJ1-2; V gene: TRBV28; D gene: TRBD1; clone size: .; CDR3 protein: CASKGTGGGFYGYTF; CDR3 DNA: TGTGCCAGCAAGGGGACAGGGGGAGGTTTCTATGGCTACACCTTC
J gene: TRBJ2-5; V gene: TRBV5-1; D gene: TRBD2; clone size: .; CDR3 protein: CASSSRGSGGETQYF; CDR3 DNA: TGCGCCAGCAGCTCCCGGGGTAGCGGGGGTGAGACCCAGTACTTC
J gene: TRBJ1-2; V gene: TRBV28; D gene: .; clone size: few; CDR3 protein: CASSFVGLGGNYGYTF; CDR3 DNA: TGTGCCAGCAGTTTTGTAGGCCTGGGGGGGAACTATGGCTACACCTTC
J gene: TRBJ2-7; V gene: TRBV15; D gene: .; clone size: .; CDR3 protein: CATSRGAGSSYEQYF; CDR3 DNA: TGTGCCACCAGCAGAGGGGCAGGGAGCTCCTACGAGCAGTACTTC
J gene: TRBJ2-5; V gene: TRBV15; D gene: .; clone size: .; CDR3 protein: CATSGGFGAKGTQYF; CDR3 DNA: TGTGCCACCAGCGGAGGGTTCGGGGCCAAAGGGACCCAGTACTTC
J gene: TRBJ2-5; V gene: TRBV5-4; D gene: .; clone size: once; CDR3 protein: CASSTVDSQETQYF; CDR3 DNA: TGTGCCAGCAGCACCGTGGACAGCCAAGAGACCCAGTACTTC
J gene: TRBJ2-7; V gene: TRBV11-2; D gene: .; clone size: .; CDR3 protein: CASSLGAGSYEQYF; CDR3 DNA: TGTGCCAGCAGCTTAGGAGCAGGCTCCTACGAGCAGTACTTC
J gene: TRBJ2-1; V gene: TRBV7-3; D gene: .; clone size: .; CDR3 protein: CASSPLRGSSYNEQFF; CDR3 DNA: TGTGCCAGCAGCCCCTTGAGGGGGAGCTCCTACAATGAGCAGTTCTTC
J gene: TRBJ2-3; V gene: TRBV5-4; D gene: .; clone size: .; CDR3 protein: CASSLDRVYLTDTQYF; CDR3 DNA: TGTGCCAGCAGCTTGGACAGGGTATACCTCACAGATACGCAGTATTTT
J gene: TRBJ1-1; V gene: TRBV5-8; D gene: .; clone size: .; CDR3 protein: CASKLLMNTEAFF; CDR3 DNA: TGTGCCAGCAAACTACTCATGAACACTGAAGCTTTCTTT
J gene: TRBJ2-3; V gene: TRBV7-2; D gene: TRBD2; clone size: .; CDR3 protein: CASSLAMLAGAGDTQYF; CDR3 DNA: TGTGCCAGCAGCTTAGCGATGCTAGCGGGGGCGGGGGATACGCAGTATTTT
J gene: TRBJ1-6; V gene: TRBV14; D gene: .; clone size: .; CDR3 protein: CASSQDFGSPLHF; CDR3 DNA: TGTGCCAGCAGCCAAGATTTCGGATCACCCCTCCACTTT
J gene: TRBJ1-1; V gene: TRBV28; D gene: .; clone size: .; CDR3 protein: CASSILATEAFF; CDR3 DNA: TGTGCCAGCAGTATTCTGGCCACTGAAGCTTTCTTT
J gene: TRBJ1-5; V gene: TRBV4-1; D gene: TRBD1; clone size: .; CDR3 protein: CASSQLWDRGGFGNQPQHF; CDR3 DNA: TGCGCCAGCAGCCAACTCTGGGACAGGGGAGGGTTCGGCAATCAGCCCCAGCATTTT
J gene: TRBJ1-2; V gene: TRBV4-1; D gene: .; clone size: .; CDR3 protein: CASSQEITGYYGYTF; CDR3 DNA: TGCGCCAGCAGCCAAGAGATCACAGGATACTATGGCTACACCTTC
J gene: TRBJ1-6; V gene: TRBV6-1; D gene: .; clone size: .; CDR3 protein: CASKGGYNSPLHF; CDR3 DNA: TGTGCCAGCAAGGGCGGCTATAATTCACCCCTCCACTTT
J gene: TRBJ1-4; V gene: TRBV5-1; D gene: .; clone size: .; CDR3 protein: CASSLVPQGINEKLFF; CDR3 DNA: TGCGCCAGCAGCTTGGTTCCCCAGGGAATTAATGAAAAACTGTTTTTT
J gene: TRBJ2-3; V gene: TRBV9; D gene: TRBD2; clone size: .; CDR3 protein: CASSVTGGPTDTQYF; CDR3 DNA: TGTGCCAGCAGCGTAACGGGGGGTCCCACAGATACGCAGTATTTT
J gene: TRBJ2-1; V gene: TRBV11-2; D gene: .; clone size: .; CDR3 protein: CASSPLATYNEQFF; CDR3 DNA: TGTGCCAGCAGCCCCCTAGCGACCTACAATGAGCAGTTCTTC
J gene: TRBJ1-2; V gene: TRBV28; D gene: .; clone size: .; CDR3 protein: CASSETQVRRSYTF; CDR3 DNA: TGTGCCAGCAGCGAGACCCAGGTGAGGAGGAGCTACACCTTC
J gene: TRBJ1-2; V gene: TRBV5-5; D gene: .; clone size: .; CDR3 protein: CASSPSFYGYTF; CDR3 DNA: TGTGCCAGCAGCCCCTCTTTCTATGGCTACACCTTC
J gene: TRBJ2-1; V gene: TRBV4-3; D gene: TRBD1; clone size: .; CDR3 protein: CASSHKGTRDSNNEQFF; CDR3 DNA: TGCGCCAGCAGCCATAAAGGGACCCGGGACAGTAACAATGAGCAGTTCTTC